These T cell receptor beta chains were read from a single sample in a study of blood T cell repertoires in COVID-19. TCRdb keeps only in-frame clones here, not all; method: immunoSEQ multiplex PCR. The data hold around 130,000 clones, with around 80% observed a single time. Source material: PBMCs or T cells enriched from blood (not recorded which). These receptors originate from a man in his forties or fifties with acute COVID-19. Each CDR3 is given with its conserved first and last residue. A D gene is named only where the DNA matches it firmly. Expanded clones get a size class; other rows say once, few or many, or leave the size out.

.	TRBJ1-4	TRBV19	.	TGTGCCAGTAGTATGAGGGTTAATCATGAAAAACTGTTTTTT	CASSMRVNHEKLFF
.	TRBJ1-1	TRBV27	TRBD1	TGTGCCAGCAGTCCGGACAGGGGGCTTGAAGCTTTCTTT	CASSPDRGLEAFF
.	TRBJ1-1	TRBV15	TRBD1	TGTGCCACCAGCAGAGATGACAGGGGGCCCACTGAAGCTTTCTTT	CATSRDDRGPTEAFF
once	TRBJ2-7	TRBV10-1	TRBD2	TGCGCCAGCAGTGAGTCGGGCGGGGGGGCCAACGAGCAGTACTTC	CASSESGGGANEQYF
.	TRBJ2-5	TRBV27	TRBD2	TGTGCCAGCAGTAGCGGGACTAGCCCGCAGGAGAGGGAGACCCAGTACTTC	CASSSGTSPQERETQYF
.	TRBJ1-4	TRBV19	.	TGTGCCAGTAGTATTAGGCAGGGCCCTGATGAAAAACTGTTTTTT	CASSIRQGPDEKLFF
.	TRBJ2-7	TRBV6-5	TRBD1	TGTGCCAGCAGTTACTCGGGACAGGGAGCCTACGAGCAGTACTTC	CASSYSGQGAYEQYF
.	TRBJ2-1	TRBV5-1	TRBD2	TGCGCCAGCAGCACCGGGACTAGGGATGAGCAGTTCTTC	CASSTGTRDEQFF
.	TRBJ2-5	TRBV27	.	TGTGCCAGCAGACCACGACGAGAGGGTGGCTCCAAAGAGACCCAGTACTTC	CASRPRREGGSKETQYF
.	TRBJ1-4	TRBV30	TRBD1	TGTGCCTGGAACAGGGGGGGAGAAAAACTGTTTTTT	CAWNRGGEKLFF
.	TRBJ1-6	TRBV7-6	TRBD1	TGTGCCAGCAGCTTACAGGGGGCGGTGAATTCACCCCTCCACTTT	CASSLQGAVNSPLHF
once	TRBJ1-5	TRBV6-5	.	TGTGCCAGCAGTTGGGCAGATAGCAATCAGCCCCAGCATTTT	CASSWADSNQPQHF
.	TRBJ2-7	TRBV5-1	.	TGCGCCAGCAGCTTGGCTCTGGACGGACAAAACGAGCAGTACTTC	CASSLALDGQNEQYF
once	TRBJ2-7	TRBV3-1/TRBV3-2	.	TGTGCCAGCAGTCAAAGGGGCCGGGCAGCCTACGAGCAGTACTTC	CASSQRGRAAYEQYF
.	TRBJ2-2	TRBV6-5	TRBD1	TGTGCCCGGTTAGGACAGGGGTACACCGGGGAGCTGTTTTTT	CARLGQGYTGELFF
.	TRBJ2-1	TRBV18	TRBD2	TGTGCCAGCTCACCTCTAGCGGGAGGCCAATACAATGAGCAGTTCTTC	CASSPLAGGQYNEQFF
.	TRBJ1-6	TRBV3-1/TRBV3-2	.	TGTGCCAGCGGAGGAAGCTCCTATAATTCACCCCTCCACTTT	CASGGSSYNSPLHF
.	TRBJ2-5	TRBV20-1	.	TGCAGTGCAACAGCCGAGTACTTC	CSATAEYF
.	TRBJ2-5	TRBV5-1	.	TGCGCCAGCAGCGCTACCGGGACTGCCAAAGAGACCCAGTACTTC	CASSATGTAKETQYF
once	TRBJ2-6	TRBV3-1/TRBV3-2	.	TGTGCCAGCAGTCCGGGACTCCTCAACGTCCTGACTTTC	CASSPGLLNVLTF
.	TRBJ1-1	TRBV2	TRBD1	TGTGCCAGCACTCCGGGACAGGCCAACACTGAAGCTTTCTTT	CASTPGQANTEAFF
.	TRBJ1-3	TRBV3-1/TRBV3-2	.	TGTGCCAGCAGCCAACATTTCAACACCATATATTTT	CASSQHFNTIYF
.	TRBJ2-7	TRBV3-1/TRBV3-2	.	TGTGCCAGCAGCCAGGGATTACAGGGCTCTGGCGGCGAGCAGTACTTC	CASSQGLQGSGGEQYF
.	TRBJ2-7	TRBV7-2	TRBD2	TGTGCCAGCAGCTGGCCGGAACTAGCGGGAGCCTACGAGCAGTACTTC	CASSWPELAGAYEQYF
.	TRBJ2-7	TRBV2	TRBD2	TGTGCCAGCAGTGATCGGCGGGAGGTCTACGAGCAGTACTTC	CASSDRREVYEQYF
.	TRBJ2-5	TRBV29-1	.	TGCAGCGTTGGTCGAGGAGAGACCCAGTACTTC	CSVGRGETQYF
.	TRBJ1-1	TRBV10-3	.	TGTGCCATCAGTGAGTCGACGGGGGGCGGCACTGAAGCTTTCTTT	CAISESTGGGTEAFF
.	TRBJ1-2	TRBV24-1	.	TGTGCCACCAGTGATTTGTCCCTAGGAAGCGGCTACACCTTC	CATSDLSLGSGYTF
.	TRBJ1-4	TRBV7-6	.	TGTGCCAGCAGCTCTCAAAGGGGGATCGCAACTAATGAAAAACTGTTTTTT	CASSSQRGIATNEKLFF
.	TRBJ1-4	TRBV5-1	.	TGCGCCAGCAGCTCCCCGTCGGAGGGACCCAATGAAAAACTGTTTTTT	CASSSPSEGPNEKLFF
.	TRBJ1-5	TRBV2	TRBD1	TGTGCCAGCAGTTTGCAGGGGGGTCTCGATCAGCCCCAGCATTTT	CASSLQGGLDQPQHF
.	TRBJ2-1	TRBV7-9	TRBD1	TGTGCCAGCAGCCAGGACAGGGTAGTCAATGAGCAGTTCTTC	CASSQDRVVNEQFF
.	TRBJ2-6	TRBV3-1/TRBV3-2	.	TGTGCCAGCAGCCAACCTCAGGGGAAGGCGACTGGGGCCAACGTCCTGACTTTC	CASSQPQGKATGANVLTF
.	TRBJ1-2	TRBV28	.	TGTGCCAGCAGTTTAACGGGGGTGAGATACTATGGCTACACCTTC	CASSLTGVRYYGYTF
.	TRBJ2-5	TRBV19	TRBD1	TGTGCCAGTAGTATAGCAGGACAGGGTAGGGGAGAGACCCAGTACTTC	CASSIAGQGRGETQYF
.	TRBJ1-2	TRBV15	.	TGTGCCACCAGCAGAGACAGGCATAGAAACACCTTC	CATSRDRHRNTF
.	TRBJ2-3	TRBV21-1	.	TGTGCCAGCAGCAGACTAGTTGATACGCAGTATTTT	CASSRLVDTQYF
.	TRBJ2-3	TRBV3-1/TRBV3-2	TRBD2	TGTGCCAGCAGTAGCGGGGGTAACACAGATACGCAGTATTTT	CASSSGGNTDTQYF
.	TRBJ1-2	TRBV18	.	TGTGCCAGCTCACCAGGAGGACCAGGGGACTATGGCTACACCTTC	CASSPGGPGDYGYTF
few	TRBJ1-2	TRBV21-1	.	TGTGCCAGCAGCCCTGGACCTTGGCGGGCGAATCGCTACACCTTC	CASSPGPWRANRYTF
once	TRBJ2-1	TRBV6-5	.	TGTGCCAGCAGTCCCTCCTGGACAGATTTCAATGAGCAGTTCTTC	CASSPSWTDFNEQFF
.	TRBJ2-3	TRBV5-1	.	TGCGCCAGCAGCTTGGGGGGGCAAGATACGCAGTATTTT	CASSLGGQDTQYF
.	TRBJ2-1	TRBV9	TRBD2	TGTGCCAGCAGCCTAGGGGGACTAGCGGGACACAATGAGCAGTTCTTC	CASSLGGLAGHNEQFF
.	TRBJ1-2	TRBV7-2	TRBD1	TGTGCCAGCAGCTTAGCTCAGGGGGCGCTGGGTGGCTACACCTTC	CASSLAQGALGGYTF
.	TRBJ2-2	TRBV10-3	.	TGTGCCATCTTGGGGGGAGCGAACACCGGGGAGCTGTTTTTT	CAILGGANTGELFF
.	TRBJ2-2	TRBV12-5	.	TGTGCTAGTGGTTTGTTAGCAGGGCTGAACACCGGGGAGCTGTTTTTT	CASGLLAGLNTGELFF
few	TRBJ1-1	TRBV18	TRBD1	TGTGCCAGCTCACCACCGGGACAGGGTGGGCGAGCTTTCTTT	CASSPPGQGGRAFF
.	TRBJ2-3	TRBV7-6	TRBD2	TGTGCCAGCAGCTTAGCGCCGGGGGGGGGCACAGATACGCAGTATTTT	CASSLAPGGGTDTQYF